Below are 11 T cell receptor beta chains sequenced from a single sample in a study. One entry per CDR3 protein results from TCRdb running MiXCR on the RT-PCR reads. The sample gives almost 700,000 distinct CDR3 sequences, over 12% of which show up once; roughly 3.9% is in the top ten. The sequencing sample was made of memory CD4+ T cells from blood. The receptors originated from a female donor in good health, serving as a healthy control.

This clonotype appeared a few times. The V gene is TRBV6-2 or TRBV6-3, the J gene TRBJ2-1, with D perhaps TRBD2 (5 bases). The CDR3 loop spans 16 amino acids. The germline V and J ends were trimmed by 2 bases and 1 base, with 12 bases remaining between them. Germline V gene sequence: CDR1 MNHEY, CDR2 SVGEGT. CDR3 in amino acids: CASSYESGFSYNEQFF. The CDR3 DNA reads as TGTGCCAGCAGTTACGAGAGCGGCTTTTCCTACAATGAGCAGTTCTTC.

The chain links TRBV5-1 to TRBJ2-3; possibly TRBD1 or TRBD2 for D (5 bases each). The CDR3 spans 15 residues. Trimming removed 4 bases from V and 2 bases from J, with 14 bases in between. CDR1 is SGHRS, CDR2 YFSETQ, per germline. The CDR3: CASSPSVGDTDTQYF. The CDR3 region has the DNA TGCGCCAGCAGCCCGTCCGTGGGGGACACAGATACGCAGTATTTT.

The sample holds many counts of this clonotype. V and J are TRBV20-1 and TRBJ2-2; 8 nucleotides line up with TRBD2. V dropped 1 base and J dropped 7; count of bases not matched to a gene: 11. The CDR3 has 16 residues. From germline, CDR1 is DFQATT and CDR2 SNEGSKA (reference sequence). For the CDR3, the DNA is TGCAGTGCTAGAGGGGTAACGGGAGGGCCTGGCGGGGAGCTGTTTTTT. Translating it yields CSARGVTGGPGGELFF.

CDR3 DNA sequence: TGCGCCAGCAGCTTGGATCGGGGGGCGAACACCGGGGAGCTGTTTTTT. It translates to CASSLDRGANTGELFF. The chain has TRBV5-1 and TRBJ2-2; 7 bases line up with TRBD2. Germline loops: CDR1 SGHRS, CDR2 YFSETQ. The CDR3 spans 16 residues. J lost 0 bases, V lost 0 bases, and 2 bases had no gene match.

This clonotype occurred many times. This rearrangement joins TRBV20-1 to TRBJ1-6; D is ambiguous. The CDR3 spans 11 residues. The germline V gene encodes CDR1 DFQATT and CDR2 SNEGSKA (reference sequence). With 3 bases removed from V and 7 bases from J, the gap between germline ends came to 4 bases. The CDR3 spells CSASRNSPLHF. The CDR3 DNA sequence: TGCAGTGCTAGCAGAAATTCACCCCTCCACTTT.

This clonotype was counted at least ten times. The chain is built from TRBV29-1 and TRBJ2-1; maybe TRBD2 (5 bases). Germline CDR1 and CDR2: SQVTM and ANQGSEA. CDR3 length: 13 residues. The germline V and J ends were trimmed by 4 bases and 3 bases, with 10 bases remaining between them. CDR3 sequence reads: CSVGRGGYNEQFF. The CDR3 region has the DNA TGCAGCGTTGGACGGGGTGGCTACAATGAGCAGTTCTTC.

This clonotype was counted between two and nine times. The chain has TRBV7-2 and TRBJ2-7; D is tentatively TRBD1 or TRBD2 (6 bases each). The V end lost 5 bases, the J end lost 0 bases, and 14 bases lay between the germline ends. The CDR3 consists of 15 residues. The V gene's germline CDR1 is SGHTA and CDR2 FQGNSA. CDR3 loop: CASSAGGQFSYEQYF. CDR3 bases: TGTGCCAGCAGCGCCGGGGGACAATTCTCCTACGAGCAGTACTTC. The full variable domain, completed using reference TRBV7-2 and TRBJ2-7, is GAGVSQSPSNKVTEKGKDVELRCDPISGHTALYWYRQSLGQGLEFLIYFQGNSAPDKSGLPSDRFSAERTGGSVSTLTIQRTQQEDSAVYLCASSAGGQFSYEQYFGPGTRLTVT.

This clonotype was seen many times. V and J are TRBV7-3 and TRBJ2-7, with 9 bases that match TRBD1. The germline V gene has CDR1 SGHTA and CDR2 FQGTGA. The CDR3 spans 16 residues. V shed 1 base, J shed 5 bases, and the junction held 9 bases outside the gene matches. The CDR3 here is CASSLIPGTGTDEQYF. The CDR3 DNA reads TGTGCCAGCAGCTTAATCCCTGGGACAGGGACGGACGAGCAGTACTTC. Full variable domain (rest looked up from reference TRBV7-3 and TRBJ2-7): GAGVSQTPSNKVTEKGKYVELRCDPISGHTALYWYRQSLGQGPEFLIYFQGTGAADDSGLPNDRFFAVRPEGSVSTLKIQRTERGDSAVYLCASSLIPGTGTDEQYFGPGTRLTVT.

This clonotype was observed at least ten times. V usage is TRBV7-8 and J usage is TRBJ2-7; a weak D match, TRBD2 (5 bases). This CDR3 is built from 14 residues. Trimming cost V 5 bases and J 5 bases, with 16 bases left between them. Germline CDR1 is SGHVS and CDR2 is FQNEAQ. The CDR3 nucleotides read TGTGCCAGCAGCGTCATACTAGGTCCCAACGAGCAGTACTTC. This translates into CASSVILGPNEQYF.

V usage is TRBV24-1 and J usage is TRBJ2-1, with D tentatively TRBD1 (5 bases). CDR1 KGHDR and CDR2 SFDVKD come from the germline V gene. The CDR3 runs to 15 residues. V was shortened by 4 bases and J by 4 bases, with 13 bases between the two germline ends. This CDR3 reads CATSDPPQGYNEQFF. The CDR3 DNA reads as TGTGCCACCAGTGACCCACCCCAGGGATACAATGAGCAGTTCTTC.

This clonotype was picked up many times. In nucleotides, the CDR3 is TGTGCCAGCAGCCAAGATGCTGGGCCCCTCGCCGAGCAGTACTTC. Its protein product is CASSQDAGPLAEQYF. This chain links TRBV4-2 with TRBJ2-7, with D uncertain. Germline CDR1 is LGHNA and CDR2 is YNFKEQ. Trimming took 0 bases from V and 6 from J, leaving 15 bases between them. The CDR3 has 15 amino acids.